This T cell receptor beta chain was identified during a study of blood T cells in healthy people across ages. Donors were healthy Caucasian individuals from Russia aged roughly 6 to 90. Germline CDR1 reads LNHNV; CDR2 reads YYDKDF (reference sequence). The V gene lost 1 base and the J gene lost 0 bases, with 10 bases spanning the gap. This CDR3 has 16 amino acids. Next came a second PCR, run for about 7 to 11 cycles, which used a sample-barcoded 5' primer along with a J-beta primer mix. MiXCR was run by TCRdb on the 5' RACE reads, yielding one entry per CDR3 protein. The sample has 650,000 to 800,000 distinct CDR3 sequences, about 42% seen once; the top ten hold about a fifth.

The chain couples TRBV15 to TRBJ2-1; a possible D gene is TRBD2 (5 bases). The receptor was isolated from a man in his sixties in good health. Sequencing used blood. CDR3 DNA sequence: TGTGCCACCAGCAGAGCCGACGGAGGCTCCTACAATGAGCAGTTCTTC. Protein: CATSRADGGSYNEQFF.